This TCR beta chain comes out of a study of shared T cell receptors in the human thymus (dated by TCRdb to the early 2020s). In the study overall: The study investigated the way shared, self-reactive T-cell receptor alpha chains are produced in the human thymus.

A word on this clone: Its antigen specificity is not known. Base qualities are not recorded, but no much larger clone differs from it by a single base.

The method behind the library was the immunoSEQ multiplex PCR assay. The table comes from immuneACCESS by way of TCRdb, which keeps in-frame sequences with V and J called. Part of the clones is missing from these tables; in studies checked, under half for an unresolved V gene and the rest for unknown reasons. The sample data list hundreds of thousands of clones, and more than 75% of these were observed just once. Of the sample, about 0.0094% is held by the ten largest clones. Another study also made use of these data, one on human thymus T cells. As that second study puts it: In Finland, the donors were immunologically healthy infants who were having open corrective cardiac surgery for congenital heart defects. The thymus tissue came from surgical resects taken out during corrective cardiac surgery. Biased V and J gene segment usage appeared to be present in both thymic and peripheral blood repertoires. The related research reported highly overlapping thymic TCR repertoires among unrelated individuals. The study characterized TCR alpha and beta repertoires from fewer than ten infant thymus samples and a few related peripheral blood samples. Donor ages ranging from roughly 6 to 244 days were recorded, and over 5 male and a couple of female infants were included in the cohort. Thymocytes were released mechanically from tissue and stored at -70 °C as pellets of 10-30 million cells. A QIAsymphony instrument was used to extract genomic DNA from frozen cell pellets. The immunoSEQ multiplex PCR assay was used to amplify the TCRB and TCRAD loci from a standardized amount of quality-controlled genomic DNA. The amplicons spanned the V(D)J region and were long enough to cover the CDR3 and allow V and J genes to be identified. Amplicon sequencing was performed on an Illumina platform through the commercial immunoSEQ service. Primer bias and sequencing errors were corrected using previously described methods, and TCRAD and TCRB definitions followed the IMGT database. The repertoires were analysed using immunoSEQ Analyzer 3.0 and VDJTools for basic statistics, V/J segment usage, diversity estimates, rarefaction and pairwise overlap. Diversity was estimated with Chao1, ChaoE, Efron-Thisted, Shannon and inverse Simpson indices, and also on datasets down-sampled to the smallest sample. Repertoire overlap used strict matching of CDR3 nucleotide sequence, V gene and J gene, with Jaccard-based multidimensional scaling clustering. On average, thymus samples gave hundreds of thousands of unique TCRB clonotypes, whereas blood samples gave some 84,000.

This sequence originates from a boy under three years old with a congenital heart defect. Donor details come from another sample of the same person, matched by shared clones. The sequencing input was thymocytes.

The nucleotides are TGCGCCAGCAGCCGCTTCCTCCGACAGGGGAGAGGGACAGATACGCAGTATTTT. Translated, it reads CASSRFLRQGRGTDTQYF. The chain is made from TRBV4-3 and TRBJ2-3; 8 central bases correspond to TRBD1. Here V drops 4 bases and J drops 3 bases, and the junction holds 15 bases not matched to any gene. Counted from cysteine to phenylalanine, this CDR3 has 18 amino acids. The CDR3 DNA has 54 bases and is translated from base 1. Looking up the germline V gene yields CDR1 LGHNA and CDR2 YSLEER.